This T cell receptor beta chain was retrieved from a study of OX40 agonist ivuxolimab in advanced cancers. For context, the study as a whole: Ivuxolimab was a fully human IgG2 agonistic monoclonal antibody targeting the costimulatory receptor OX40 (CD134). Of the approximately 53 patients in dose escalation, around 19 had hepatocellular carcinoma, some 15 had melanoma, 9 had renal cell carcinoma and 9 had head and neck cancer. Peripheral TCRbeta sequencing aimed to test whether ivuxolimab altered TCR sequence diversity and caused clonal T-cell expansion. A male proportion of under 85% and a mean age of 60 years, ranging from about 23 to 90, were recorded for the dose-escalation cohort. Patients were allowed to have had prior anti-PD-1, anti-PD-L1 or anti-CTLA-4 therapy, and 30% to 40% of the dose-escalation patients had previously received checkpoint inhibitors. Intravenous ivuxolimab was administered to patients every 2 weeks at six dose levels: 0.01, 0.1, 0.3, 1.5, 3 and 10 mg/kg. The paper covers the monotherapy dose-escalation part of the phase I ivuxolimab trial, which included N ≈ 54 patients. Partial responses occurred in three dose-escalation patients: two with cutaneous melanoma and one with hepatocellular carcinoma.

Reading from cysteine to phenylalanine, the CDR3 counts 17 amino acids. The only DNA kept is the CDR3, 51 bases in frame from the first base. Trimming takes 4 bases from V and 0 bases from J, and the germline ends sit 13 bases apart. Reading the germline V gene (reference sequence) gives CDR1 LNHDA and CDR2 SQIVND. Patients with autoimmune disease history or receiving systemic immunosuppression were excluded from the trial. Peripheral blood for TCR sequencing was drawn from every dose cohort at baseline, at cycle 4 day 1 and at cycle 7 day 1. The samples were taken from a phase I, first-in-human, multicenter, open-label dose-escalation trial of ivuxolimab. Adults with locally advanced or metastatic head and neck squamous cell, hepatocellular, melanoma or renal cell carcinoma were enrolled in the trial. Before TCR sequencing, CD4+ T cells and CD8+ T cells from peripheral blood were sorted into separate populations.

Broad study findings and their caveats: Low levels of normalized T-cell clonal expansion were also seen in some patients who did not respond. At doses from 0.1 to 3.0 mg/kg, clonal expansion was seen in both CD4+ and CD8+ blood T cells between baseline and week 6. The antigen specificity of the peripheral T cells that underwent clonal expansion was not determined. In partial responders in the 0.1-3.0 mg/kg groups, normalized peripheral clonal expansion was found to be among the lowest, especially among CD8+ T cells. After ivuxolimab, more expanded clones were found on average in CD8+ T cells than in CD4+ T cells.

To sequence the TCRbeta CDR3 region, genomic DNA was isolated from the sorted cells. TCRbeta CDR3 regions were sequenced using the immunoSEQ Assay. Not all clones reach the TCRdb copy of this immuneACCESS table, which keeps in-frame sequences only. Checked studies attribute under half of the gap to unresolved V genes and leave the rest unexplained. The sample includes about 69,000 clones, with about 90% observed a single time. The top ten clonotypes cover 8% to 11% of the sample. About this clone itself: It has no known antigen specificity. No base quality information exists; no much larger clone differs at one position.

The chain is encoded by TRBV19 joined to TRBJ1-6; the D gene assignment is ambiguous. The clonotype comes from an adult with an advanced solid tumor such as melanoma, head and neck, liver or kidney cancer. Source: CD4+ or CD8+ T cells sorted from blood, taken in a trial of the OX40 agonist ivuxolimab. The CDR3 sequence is CASSKAVQSSYNSPLHF. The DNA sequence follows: TGTGCCAGTAGTAAGGCCGTACAGAGCTCCTATAATTCACCCCTCCACTTT.